This T cell receptor (beta chain) emerged from a study of blood T cells in healthy people across ages (dated by TCRdb to the mid-2010s). Regarding the complete study: In model experiments, template switching captured about one uniquely barcoded TCR beta cDNA molecule for every two T cells. The study measured age-related changes in TCR beta repertoire diversity using deep sequencing normalized with unique cDNA molecular identifiers. Four age groups were formed from the donors: young (average 16 years), middle-aged (just under 40), aged (more than 55) and long-lived (82). To avoid experimental bias, donors of different ages were distributed randomly across sequencing lanes. The study analyzed two additional independent replicas of 1 million unique cDNA reads from the same blood draw for two donors, one aged 18 to 30 and one aged 80 or older.

The donors were roughly 39 Caucasian individuals from Russia, aged roughly 6 to 100 years, who were systemically healthy. Each donor gave ten milliliters of peripheral blood, drawn into EDTA-treated Vacutainer tubes. Ficoll-Paque density-gradient centrifugation was used to isolate PBMCs, with at least 6.5 million obtained per sample. Trizol reagent was used to extract total RNA from the PBMCs, yielding at least 5 micrograms per sample. For every donor, flow cytometry on a PBMC aliquot measured the percentage of naive CD45RAhigh/CD27high T cells. What the study reported, not specific to this receptor: Since profiling was done on bulk unsorted PBMCs, naive and antigen-experienced compartments could not be conclusively compared. Compared with the aged group, the long-lived group had more naive CD4+ T cells, fewer expanded clones and increased TCR diversity, suggesting age selection. Estimates of total diversity based on one million sequenced T cells were regarded as lower bounds and as underestimates. The percentage of naive T cells measured by flow cytometry correlated strongly with observed TCR beta diversity. The CMV infection status of donors was not known, potentially confounding age-related changes in expanded clonotypes. As age increased, observed TCR beta diversity per million T cells dropped in a roughly linear way, and a significant reduction was already evident by age 40.

Libraries were prepared through 5' RACE. Data came from an Illumina HiSeq 2500. A second PCR of 7 to 11 cycles was run with a J-beta primer mix and a sample-barcoded 5' primer. Each TCR beta cDNA molecule received a unique molecular identifier from a template-switch 5' adaptor carrying 12 random nucleotides. Each sample yielded at least 3 million CDR3-containing paired-end reads. First-strand cDNA synthesis was performed from all RNA using the Mint cDNA synthesis kit, with priming by a TRBC-specific oligonucleotide. All cDNA was treated with uracil-DNA glycosylase and then went through a first 18-cycle PCR with the universal primers M1SS and BC2_uni_R. The authors' pipeline ran thus. For normalization, 1 million high-quality reads, each with a distinct molecular identifier, were randomly selected from each sample. Reads with shared molecular identifiers were discarded instead of being binned into consensus sequences. MiTCR, set to a Q25 quality threshold and the strictest error-elimination algorithm, was used for CDR3 identification, clonotype clustering and error correction. A nonparametric unseen species model with Euler transformation was used to estimate lower-bound total TCR beta diversity. Using fastp at Q25 and MiXCR, TCRdb reprocessed the public reads and kept productive beta chains. When rows share a CDR3 protein, they turn into one entry using the most common DNA and genes. Here the V and J calls rest on TCRdb's processing, not on the authors' analysis. The sample table contains 380,000 or so distinct CDR3 sequences; only one count was recorded for 50% to 60% of them. The ten largest clones capture 45% to 55% of the sample.

With regard to this clonotype: The target of this receptor is not known. No much larger clone exists at a distance of one base, and base qualities are not known.

This clonotype was obtained from a man aged 55 to 70 in good health. The specimen was blood.

Here is the DNA: TGTGCCAGCAGCAAACGACTAGCGGGGGGTCTTAGTGAGCAGTTCTTC. It translates as CASSKRLAGGLSEQFF. The sequence is built from TRBV7-9 and TRBJ2-1; TRBD2 matches 13 bases in the middle. Compared with germline, V lacks 5 bases and J lacks 9 bases; bases without a gene match: 10. The CDR3 contains 16 residues, cysteine and phenylalanine counted. The sequence is cut down to CDR3 DNA, 48 bases in frame from base 1. CDR1 and CDR2 were assigned from the germline V gene (reference sequence) as SEHNR and FQNEAQ.